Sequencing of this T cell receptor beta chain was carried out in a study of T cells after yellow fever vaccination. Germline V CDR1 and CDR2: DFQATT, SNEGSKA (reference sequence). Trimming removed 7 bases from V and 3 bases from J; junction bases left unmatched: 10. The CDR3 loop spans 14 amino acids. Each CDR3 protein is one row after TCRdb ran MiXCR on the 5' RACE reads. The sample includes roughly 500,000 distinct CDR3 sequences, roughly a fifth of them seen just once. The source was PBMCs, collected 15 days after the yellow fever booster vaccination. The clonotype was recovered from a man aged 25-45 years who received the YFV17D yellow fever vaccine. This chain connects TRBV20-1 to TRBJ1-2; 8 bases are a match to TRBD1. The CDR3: CSGPGQGTDYGYTF. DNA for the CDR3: TGCAGTGGCCCCGGACAGGGAACCGACTATGGCTACACCTTC.